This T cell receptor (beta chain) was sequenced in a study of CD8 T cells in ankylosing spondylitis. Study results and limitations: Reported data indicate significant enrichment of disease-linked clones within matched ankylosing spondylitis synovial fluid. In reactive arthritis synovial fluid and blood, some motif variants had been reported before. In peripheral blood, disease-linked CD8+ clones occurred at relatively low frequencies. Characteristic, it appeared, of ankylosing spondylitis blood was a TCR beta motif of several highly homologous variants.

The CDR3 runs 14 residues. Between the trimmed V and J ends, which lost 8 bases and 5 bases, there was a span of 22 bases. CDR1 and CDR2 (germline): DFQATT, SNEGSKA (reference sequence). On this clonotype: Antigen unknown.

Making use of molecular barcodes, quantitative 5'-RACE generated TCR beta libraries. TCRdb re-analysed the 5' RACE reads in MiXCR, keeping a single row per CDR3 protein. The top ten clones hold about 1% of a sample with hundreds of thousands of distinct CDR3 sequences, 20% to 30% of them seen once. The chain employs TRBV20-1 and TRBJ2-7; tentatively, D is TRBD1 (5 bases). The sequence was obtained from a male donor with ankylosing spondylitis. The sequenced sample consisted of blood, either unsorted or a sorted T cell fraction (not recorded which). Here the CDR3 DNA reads TGCAGTCTGTCTTCCGAGACAGCTAAGGACGAGCAGTACTTC. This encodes CSLSSETAKDEQYF.